The text below deals with one T cell receptor beta chain. Its antigen is unknown. Libraries were prepared through 5' RACE. The input for every TCR library was around 3,800 ng of total RNA. For each sample, cDNA synthesis with SMARTScribe reverse transcriptase was split into eight separate reactions. During cDNA synthesis, unique molecular identifiers containing a 6-nucleotide sample barcode were introduced by template switching. Two nested PCRs of about 16 and 10 cycles amplified the TCRalpha and TCRbeta cDNA, and bead purification followed each PCR. Before amplification, the cDNA was treated with uracil DNA-glycosylase and purified using the QIAquick PCR purification kit. In the second PCR, Illumina TruSeq-compatible adapters and sample-specific barcodes were added. TapeStation and Qubit were used to check library quality and concentration, and around 4.5 ng of each library went into the pool. Sequencing of pooled libraries was carried out on an Illumina HiSeq2500 single-index Rapid Run using 2 x 100 bp reads and custom sequencing primers. From the authors' description of their analysis: UMI-based consensus assembly with MiGEC version 1.2.6 was used to correct PCR and sequencing errors. MiXCR version 2.1.1 was used to carry out V(D)J alignment, clonotype assembly and CDR3 extraction. Gene usage, clonotype sharing and MAIT/NKT TCR abundance were normalised by analysing the top 1000, 10 000 and 20 000 clonotypes per sample. Diversity was computed as the inverse Simpson index with the vegan R package after downsampling to 27 000 UMIs. Paired Mann-Whitney U tests were applied to discordant twin pairs, with Benjamini-Hochberg correction for multiple testing. TCRdb reprocessed the public reads and reports one entry per CDR3 protein sequence, without DNA. It is TCRdb's table, rather than the study itself, that gives the V and J calls and clone size. This sample's records show 200,000 to 250,000 distinct CDR3 sequences. The biggest ten clones account for 7.5% to 8% of the sample.

The sample comes from a study of monozygotic twins with inflammatory bowel disease (dated by TCRdb to about 2019). About the full investigation: The complete study included about 30 monozygotic twin pairs: 19 IBD-discordant Danish pairs and nine German pairs, of which four were IBD-concordant and five were IBD-discordant. Within discordant pairs, disease-associated traits were sought mainly by comparing IBD patients with their genetically identical healthy co-twins. Each individual had, on average, about 151 000 unique TCRalpha sequences and 181 000 unique TCRbeta sequences available for analysis.

A roughly 2.5 ml peripheral blood sample was drawn into PAXgene tubes per donor and stored at -80°C. Without any T cell sorting, total RNA was extracted from whole blood using the PAXgene blood miRNA kit on an automated QIAcube. Peripheral blood from monozygotic twin pairs, either concordant or discordant for inflammatory bowel disease, underwent deep TCRalpha and TCRbeta repertoire profiling that used unique molecular barcoding. Smoking habits were recorded for all twin pairs, with individuals classified as current, former or never smokers. Study-wide conclusions, independent of this receptor: TCRbeta repertoire diversity, by inverse Simpson index, was decreased in IBD patients compared with their healthy co-twins. Concordant and discordant twins showed no difference in repertoire similarity, possibly because of limited statistical power. No single strong signal or clonotype linked to IBD turned up in the results, so the idea that one exists was not supported. Compared with healthy twins, IBD patients had fewer clonotypes in common with other individuals, a difference most pronounced in patients showing signs of disease activity. Different T cell subtypes could not be distinguished in the analysis. Background noise and inter-individual variability may have been introduced into the repertoires by the differing immunosuppressive treatments among patients.

The receptor's source is a human donor with ulcerative colitis or Crohn's disease, or a healthy co-twin of an affected twin (not recorded which). The material sequenced was blood.

The CDR3 reads CASSLGLAGGPRDNEQFF. The chain is made from TRBV12-3 or TRBV12-4 and TRBJ2-1; TCRdb's D gene call, TRBD2, goes unchecked for lack of DNA. The CDR3, cysteine through phenylalanine, is 18 amino acids long. Only the protein is on record.